This TCR beta chain was captured by sequencing in a study of T cell repertoires in cytomegalovirus infection (dated by TCRdb to between 2019 and 2020). About the study as a whole: Donor HLA type was relevant to the analysis, because carriage of CMV infection together with the matching HLA type was indicated by public TCR beta signatures. What the work shows at the level of the full study, not this receptor alone: The ex vivo response was dominated by HLA-C-restricted CMV-specific TCR beta clonotypes, and the single most frequent clonotype in two of eight donors was supplied by these HLA-C-restricted clonotypes. In both this cohort and an independent cohort of more than 350 donors, the cumulative frequency of public TCR beta family members distinguished carriers of CMV infection plus the relevant HLA type.

Sequencing relied on an Illumina HiSeq 1500. TCRdb applied fastp at Q25 and MiXCR to the public reads, then kept only in-frame beta chains. A single entry per CDR3 protein holds the most common genes and DNA from its merged rows. The sample records roughly 200,000 distinct CDR3 sequences, approximately 18% of which are singletons. The biggest ten clones account for approximately 26% of the sample. This clonotype appeared a few times. Its antigen target is currently unknown. The record has no base qualities; no much larger clone is one base away. This TCR came from a human donor in good health (CMV status not recorded). Some clones in this sample may be carry-over from other donors' samples. Material for sequencing was CD8+ T cells from PBMCs.

The DNA is TGTGCCAGTCAAGTTACTACTAATCCACAAGAGACCCAGTACTTC. It codes for CASQVTTNPQETQYF. The chain employs TRBV19 and TRBJ2-5, with the D segment identity uncertain. CDR1 and CDR2 were assigned from the germline V gene (reference sequence) as LNHDA and SQIVND. The CDR3 holds 15 amino acids from the cysteine to the phenylalanine. Just the 45-base CDR3 DNA is kept, in frame starting at base 1. Trimming removed 8 bases from V and 2 bases from J, leaving 18 bases between the germline ends.